This T cell receptor beta chain was captured in a study of OX40 agonist ivuxolimab in advanced cancers. Across the whole study: Three patients got partial responses; one had hepatocellular carcinoma and two had cutaneous melanoma.

Profiling relied on immunoSEQ multiplex PCR, and the TCRdb table lists in-frame clones only, not all of them. The sample lists 110,000 or so clones, about 91% occurring once. V was cut by 4 bases and J by 6 bases, with 13 bases left in between. The CDR3 runs 13 residues. Germline loops: CDR1 SEHNR, CDR2 FQNEAQ (reference sequence). No patient had autoimmune disease or received systemic immunosuppression. The sequence derives from an adult with an advanced solid tumor such as melanoma, head and neck, liver or kidney cancer. The sample consisted of CD4+ or CD8+ T cells sorted from blood, taken in a trial of the OX40 agonist ivuxolimab. The chain employs TRBV7-9 and TRBJ2-7; tentative D call: TRBD2 (5 bases). The CDR3, as DNA: TGTGCCAGCAGCTCATTTACAGAGGGCGAGCAGTACTTC. Amino acids: CASSSFTEGEQYF.